A single sample is the source of the 30 T cell receptor beta chains below, sequenced in a study of long-term antiretroviral therapy in people with HIV. At the survey level, the v3.0 immunoSEQ assay was run. Generated by immunoSEQ multiplex PCR, the TCRdb table keeps only in-frame clones and is missing some. Of about 24,000 clones in the sample, around 90% are singletons; the top ten hold 8.7%. The sequenced sample was unsorted PBMCs, obtained 1.8 years before starting antiretroviral therapy. These receptor sequences come from a man aged 50-59 years with HIV.

This chain uses TRBV19 with TRBJ2-3, with D unclear. V lost 7 bases to trimming and J lost 2 bases, with 19 bases between them. Germline assignment: CDR1 LNHDA and CDR2 SQIVND (reference sequence). The CDR3 totals 16 residues. DNA for the CDR3: TGTGCCAGTACCCCTTATATGGCTCCCCTCACAGATACGCAGTATTTT. Protein sequence: CASTPYMAPLTDTQYF.

This chain connects TRBV6-6 to TRBJ2-1, with D perhaps TRBD1 (6 bases). V lost 5 bases to trimming and J lost 6 bases, with 14 bases between them. CDR3 length: 14 residues. CDR1 and CDR2 from the germline V gene are MNHNY and SVGAGI (reference sequence). CDR3 in DNA: TGTGCCAGCAGTGGGGGCGTGGGGGTCAATGAGCAGTTCTTC. It codes for CASSGGVGVNEQFF.

This sequence joins TRBV5-1 and TRBJ2-2; tentative D call: TRBD2 (5 bases). This CDR3 has 14 amino acids. The V end was cut by 5 bases, the J end by 3 bases, with 11 bases between. Germline V lookup: CDR1 SGHRS, CDR2 YFSETQ. CDR3 bases: TGCGCCAGCAGGGCGAGGGTGGACACCGGGGAGCTGTTTTTT. It codes for CASRARVDTGELFF. Filled out from reference TRBV5-1 and TRBJ2-2, the complete variable domain reads KAGVTQTPRYLIKTRGQQVTLSCSPISGHRSVSWYQQTPGQGLQFLFEYFSETQRNKGNFPGRFSGRQFSNSRSEMNVSTLELGDSALYLCASRARVDTGELFFGEGSRLTVL.

This chain connects TRBV18 to TRBJ1-1; D is perhaps TRBD1 (5 bases). Trimming took 6 bases from V and 7 from J, leaving 15 bases between them. This CDR3 region has 13 residues. Germline CDR1 is KGHSH and CDR2 is LQKENI. The CDR3 nucleotides read TGTGCCAGCTCGAGGGGCCAGCAGGATGAAGCTTTCTTT. Its translation: CASSRGQQDEAFF. The whole variable domain, remainder taken from reference TRBV18 and TRBJ1-1, is NAGVMQNPRHLVRRRGQEARLRCSPMKGHSHVYWYRQLPEEGLKFMVYLQKENIIDESGMPKERFSAEFPKEGPSILRIQQVVRGDSAAYFCASSRGQQDEAFFGQGTRLTVV.

The rearrangement uses TRBV4-1 and TRBJ2-7; 10 nucleotides agree with TRBD2. The CDR3 length is 16 residues. The J segment lost 2 bases and the V segment lost 1 base, leaving 5 bases of the junction unmatched. The germline V gene has CDR1 MGHRA and CDR2 YSYEKL. CDR3 nucleotide sequence: TGCGCCAGCAGCCAAGTCAGCGGGAGGGGAGCCTACGAGCAGTACTTC. This translates into CASSQVSGRGAYEQYF.

This chain links TRBV7-9 with TRBJ2-2; D possibly corresponds to TRBD2 (7 bases). Germline CDR1 reads SEHNR; CDR2 reads FQNEAQ (reference sequence). CDR3 size: 16 residues. Trimming took off 2 bases at V and 4 bases at J, with 14 bases between the two ends. The CDR3 sequence is CASSLNRGAVTGELFF. The DNA for the CDR3 is TGTGCCAGCAGCTTAAACCGGGGGGCAGTCACCGGGGAGCTGTTTTTT.

This sequence joins TRBV2 and TRBJ1-1, with D uncertain. This CDR3 contains 15 residues. Germline V gives CDR1 SNHLY, CDR2 FYNNEI. V lost 6 bases to trimming and J lost 0 bases, with 14 bases between them. CDR3 bases: TGTGCCAGCAGACCTACTGGCTCGCTGAACACTGAAGCTTTCTTT. It codes for CASRPTGSLNTEAFF. Supplemented by reference TRBV2 and TRBJ1-1, the full variable domain reads EPEVTQTPSHQVTQMGQEVILRCVPISNHLYFYWYRQILGQKVEFLVSFYNNEISEKSEIFDDQFSVERPDGSNFTLKIRSTKLEDSAMYFCASRPTGSLNTEAFFGQGTRLTVV.

This clone has a handful of counts. The chain has TRBV30 and TRBJ1-1; no reliable D call. The germline V gene has CDR1 GTSNPN and CDR2 SVGIG (reference sequence). There are 13 residues in the CDR3. The V and J ends lost 0 bases and 4 bases respectively, with 9 bases between them. CDR3 sequence (DNA): TGTGCCTGGAGTGTACCTGGGAGCACTGAAGCTTTCTTT. It specifies CAWSVPGSTEAFF.

This chain uses TRBV28 with TRBJ1-2; D perhaps matches TRBD1 (5 bases). CDR3 size: 16 residues. The V end was cut by 7 bases, the J end by 4 bases, with 22 bases between. Germline assignment: CDR1 MDHEN and CDR2 SYDVKM. CDR3: CASTPGGERLGYGYTF. Written as DNA, the CDR3 is TGTGCCAGCACCCCGGGGGGGGAAAGGTTGGGCTATGGCTACACCTTC.

The chain is built from TRBV7-9 and TRBJ1-4, with a tentative D call TRBD1 (6 bases). The V gene's germline CDR1 is SEHNR and CDR2 FQNEAQ (reference sequence). V gave up 3 bases and J gave up 6 bases, with 8 bases separating them. CDR3 length equals 13 residues. This CDR3 is CASSFSGDEKLFF. The CDR3 nucleotides read TGTGCCAGCAGCTTCTCAGGGGATGAAAAACTGTTTTTT.

The count of this clone is one. This chain connects TRBV6-1 to TRBJ2-5; 9 bases are shared with TRBD1. The CDR3 is 15 residues long. Unmatched junction bases numbered 5, after V lost 2 bases and J lost 4 bases. Per germline, CDR1 MNHNS and CDR2 SASEGT. Written as DNA, the CDR3 is TGTGCCAGCAGTGAAATAGGGACAGGGAGAGAGACCCAGTACTTC. Protein product: CASSEIGTGRETQYF.

This chain links TRBV18 with TRBJ1-5, with D possibly matching TRBD1 (5 bases). V was cut by 3 bases and J by 6 bases, with 15 bases left in between. The CDR3 loop spans 15 amino acids. Germline CDR1 is KGHSH and CDR2 is LQKENI. The CDR3 protein is CASSPAQGQGQPQHF. Written as DNA, the CDR3 is TGTGCCAGCTCACCCGCCCAGGGTCAAGGTCAGCCCCAGCATTTT.

The J gene is TRBJ2-7, the V gene TRBV5-6, with a tentative D call TRBD1 (6 bases). The V gene's germline CDR1 is SGHDT and CDR2 YYEEEE. This CDR3 is 13 amino acids long. The V gene lost 0 bases and the J gene lost 5 bases, with 9 bases spanning the gap. CDR3 sequence (DNA): TGTGCCAGCAGCTTGGCGGACAGTCACGAGCAGTACTTC. Residues: CASSLADSHEQYF.

The chain combines TRBV30 with TRBJ1-1; no definite D call. The CDR3 contains 11 residues. Germline CDR1 is GTSNPN and CDR2 is SVGIG (reference sequence). The V end lost 7 bases, the J end lost 7 bases, and 13 bases lay between the germline ends. The CDR3 is CASSWRLEAFF. For the CDR3, the DNA is TGTGCCTCCTCATGGAGGCTTGAAGCTTTCTTT.

V and J are TRBV6-6 and TRBJ1-2, with 10 nucleotides matching TRBD1. CDR1 is MNHNY, CDR2 SVGAGI, per germline (reference sequence). The CDR3 runs to 15 residues. J lost 6 bases, V lost 0 bases, and 4 bases had no gene match. In DNA form, the CDR3 reads TGTGCCAGCAGTTACTCTTCCGGGACAGGGGATGGCTACACCTTC. Amino acids: CASSYSSGTGDGYTF.

The chain is built from TRBV6-1 and TRBJ2-3; 8 bases are a match to TRBD1. CDR1 is MNHNS and CDR2 is SASEGT in the germline V gene. The CDR3 sequence is 16 residues long. V was clipped by 4 bases and J by 4 bases; unmatched bases: 10. CDR3 protein: CASSVRDRLRADTQYF. The CDR3 region has the DNA TGTGCCAGCAGTGTCCGGGACAGGCTAAGGGCAGATACGCAGTATTTT.

J is TRBJ1-6 and V is TRBV7-3; D may be TRBD1 (5 bases). From germline, CDR1 is SGHTA and CDR2 FQGTGA. The CDR3 sequence is 16 residues long. Trimming took off 2 bases at V and 7 bases at J, with 15 bases between the two ends. The CDR3: CASSLQGGRKNSPLHF. In DNA, the CDR3 is TGTGCCAGCAGCTTACAGGGTGGCCGAAAAAATTCACCCCTCCACTTT.

This clone was observed a single time. One junction end disagrees with the germline gene, perhaps due to a read error. V and J are TRBV7-9 and TRBJ2-3; D is perhaps TRBD1 (6 bases). This CDR3 spans 13 amino acids. CDR1 is SEHNR and CDR2 is FQNEAQ in the germline V gene (reference sequence). This CDR3 is CASSLDLQGTPLF. CDR3 in DNA: TGTGCCAGCAGCTTAGATTTACAGGGTACGCCACTTTTT.

The V gene is TRBV29-1, the J gene TRBJ2-4, with TRBD2 matching 11 bases. Germline loops: CDR1 SQVTM, CDR2 ANQGSEA. Trimming cost V 3 bases and J 7 bases; bases outside gene matches: 5. The CDR3 has 14 residues. The CDR3 protein is CSVDLAGGGNIQYF. The CDR3 DNA is TGCAGCGTTGACCTAGCGGGAGGTGGTAACATTCAGTACTTC.

The chain has TRBV6-5 and TRBJ2-7, with TRBD2 as a possible D gene (7 bases). Trimming shortened V by 2 bases and J by 7 bases, and 15 bases separated the two germline ends. The CDR3 contains 14 residues. Germline CDR1 MNHEY, CDR2 SVGAGI. CDR3 residues: CASSYGGGLGEQYF. The CDR3 DNA reads TGTGCCAGCAGTTACGGGGGGGGGCTAGGGGAGCAGTACTTC.

This chain joins TRBV14 and TRBJ1-1; D gene uncertain. This CDR3 comprises 15 residues. V lost 1 base and J 1 base, leaving 10 bases between the germline ends. CDR1 SGHDN and CDR2 FVKESK come from the germline V gene. The CDR3 DNA is TGTGCCAGCAGCCAAGTCCTGCCGAGGAACACTGAAGCTTTCTTT. It yields the protein CASSQVLPRNTEAFF.

The chain carries TRBV9 and TRBJ1-2, with no clear D. V lost 3 bases to trimming and J lost 8 bases, with 14 bases between them. Germline V lookup: CDR1 SGDLS, CDR2 YYNGEE. The CDR3 contains 13 residues. The CDR3 sequence: CASSDTDGLGYTF. The CDR3, as DNA: TGTGCCAGCAGCGATACGGACGGATTGGGCTACACCTTC.

CDR3 sequence (DNA): TGTGCCAGCAGCTTAGGGGACAGCCGCACAGATACGCAGTATTTT. This gives the protein CASSLGDSRTDTQYF. The chain links TRBV7-3 to TRBJ2-3; TRBD1 matches 7 bases. The CDR3 extends over 15 amino acids. The V gene end was trimmed by 2 bases and the J gene end by 1 base; junction bases not matched to a gene: 3. CDR1 is SGHTA, CDR2 FQGTGA, per germline.

The chain joins TRBV29-1 to TRBJ1-5; TRBD1 is a possible D gene (5 bases). The CDR3 totals 13 residues. CDR1 is SQVTM and CDR2 is ANQGSEA in the germline V gene. V was clipped by 5 bases and J by 1 base, with 9 bases between them. The CDR3 DNA follows: TGCAGCGTTCAGGGACCGAGCAATCAGCCCCAGCATTTT. It specifies CSVQGPSNQPQHF.

The chain uses TRBV19 and TRBJ1-1, with a weak D call TRBD1 (6 bases). Trimming took off 3 bases at V and 6 bases at J, with 17 bases between the two ends. Germline CDR1 and CDR2: LNHDA and SQIVND (reference sequence). The CDR3 extends over 15 amino acids. CDR3 residues: CASSILGASAAEAFF. CDR3 nucleotide sequence: TGTGCCAGTAGTATCTTGGGGGCGAGCGCCGCTGAAGCTTTCTTT.

This clone has only one observation. The V gene is TRBV29-1, the J gene TRBJ2-5, with D hard to call. In germline, CDR1 is SQVTM, CDR2 ANQGSEA. The CDR3 runs 14 residues. V lost 0 bases to trimming and J lost 4 bases, with 12 bases between them. CDR3 region: CSVEDVLNGETQYF. In DNA form, the CDR3 reads TGCAGCGTTGAAGATGTTCTTAATGGAGAGACCCAGTACTTC.

V usage is TRBV18 and J usage is TRBJ1-5; 10 nucleotides line up with TRBD1. This CDR3 contains 15 residues. J gave up 6 bases and V 4 bases, and 6 bases lay outside the gene matches. Germline CDR1 reads KGHSH; CDR2 reads LQKENI. The CDR3 is CASSQGTGESQPQHF. CDR3 DNA: TGTGCCAGCTCACAAGGGACAGGGGAAAGTCAGCCCCAGCATTTT.

J is TRBJ1-5 and V is TRBV6-6; TRBD1 matches 11 bases. Per germline, CDR1 MNHNY and CDR2 SVGAGI (reference sequence). The junction had 7 bases not matched to a gene; V was cut back by 4 bases and J by 5 bases. The CDR3 has 16 amino acids. CDR3 protein: CASSSRTGGADQPQHF. CDR3 DNA sequence: TGTGCCAGCAGTTCCCGGACAGGGGGCGCGGATCAGCCCCAGCATTTT.

The rearrangement joins TRBV10-2 to TRBJ2-5, with a weak D call TRBD2 (5 bases). Trimming cost V 1 base and J 0 bases, with 15 bases left between them. This CDR3 spans 17 amino acids. Germline values: CDR1 WSHSY, CDR2 SAAADI. The CDR3 bases are TGCGCCAGCAGTGAGTTAGGGTGGGAGCGGTACCAAGAGACCCAGTACTTC. Translating gives CASSELGWERYQETQYF.

V usage is TRBV15 and J usage is TRBJ2-7; 8 nucleotides align to TRBD1. CDR1 is LNHNV and CDR2 is YYDKDF in the germline V gene (reference sequence). This CDR3 has 13 amino acids. The trim removed 4 bases at V and 3 bases at J, leaving 2 bases unmatched. The CDR3 loop reads CATSIGTGYEQYF. The CDR3 DNA reads TGTGCCACCAGCATAGGGACAGGCTACGAGCAGTACTTC.